This TCR beta chain was identified in a study of blood T cell repertoires in COVID-19. This CDR3 has 15 amino acids. V was pared by 2 bases and J by 2 bases, with 2 bases of the junction left unmatched. CDR1 is MNHNS, CDR2 SASEGT, per germline. Assay used: immunoSEQ multiplex PCR; TCRdb lists only in-frame clones, some missing. The sample lists under 150,000 clones, more than 75% seen once, with around 8.5% in the top ten. The sample taken for sequencing was peripheral blood. This sequence originates from a woman aged 40 to 49 with acute or convalescent COVID-19. This chain connects TRBV6-1 to TRBJ2-7, with 11 bases that match TRBD2. The CDR3, as DNA: TGTGCCAGCAGTGAATCTAGCGGGGGGCCCTACGAGCAGTACTTC. Translated: CASSESSGGPYEQYF.